This T cell receptor beta chain came from a study of T cells after yellow fever vaccination. General study findings and limits: The CD4 and CD8 compartments had a small share of their clonotypes in common.

This clonotype was detected ten times or more. Its target is unknown. Germline CDR1 is SEHNR and CDR2 is FQNEAQ (reference sequence). Trimming shortened V by 6 bases and J by 8 bases, and 14 bases separated the two germline ends. CDR3 length: 14 amino acids. One entry per CDR3 protein results from TCRdb running MiXCR on the 5' RACE reads. The sample holds 300,000 to 350,000 distinct CDR3 sequences, around 4.5% seen once. Sequenced material: PBMCs, taken 15 days after the yellow fever booster vaccination. The clonotype comes from a young man who received the YFV17D yellow fever vaccine. The chain combines TRBV7-9 with TRBJ1-6, with D unclear. CDR3 DNA sequence: TGTGCCAGCAGGGGAGTCAACTGGGATTCACCCCTCCACTTT. Translating gives CASRGVNWDSPLHF. The whole variable domain, filled in from reference TRBV7-9 and TRBJ1-6, reads DTGVSQNPRHKITKRGQNVTFRCDPISEHNRLYWYRQTLGQGPEFLTYFQNEAQLEKSRLLSDRFSAERPKGSFSTLEIQRTEQGDSAMYLCASRGVNWDSPLHFGNGTRLTVT.